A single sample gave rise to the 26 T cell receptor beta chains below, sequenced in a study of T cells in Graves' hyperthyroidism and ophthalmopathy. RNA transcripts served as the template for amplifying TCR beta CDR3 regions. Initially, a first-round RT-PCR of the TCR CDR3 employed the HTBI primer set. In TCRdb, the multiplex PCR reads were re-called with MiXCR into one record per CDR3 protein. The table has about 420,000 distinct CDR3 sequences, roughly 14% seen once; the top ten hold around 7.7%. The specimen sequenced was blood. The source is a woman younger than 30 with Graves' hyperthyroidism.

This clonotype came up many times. Here the CDR3 reads CAARGLAGGPTDTQYF. DNA for the CDR3: TGTGCCGCCCGGGGACTAGCGGGGGGGCCGACAGATACGCAGTATTTT. This chain joins TRBV10-3 and TRBJ2-3; TRBD2 matches 16 bases. With 11 bases clipped from V and 3 bases from J, the junction kept 8 bases outside the gene matches. The CDR3 totals 16 residues. The germline CDR1 and CDR2 sequences are ENHRY and SYGVKD.

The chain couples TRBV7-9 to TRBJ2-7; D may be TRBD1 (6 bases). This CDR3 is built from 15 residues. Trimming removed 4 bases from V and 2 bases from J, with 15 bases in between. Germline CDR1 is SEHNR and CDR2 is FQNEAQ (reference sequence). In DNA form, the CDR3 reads TGTGCCAGCAGCTCAGAGTTCACAGGGACCTACGAGCAGTACTTC. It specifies CASSSEFTGTYEQYF.

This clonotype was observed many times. Written as DNA, the CDR3 is TGTGCCAGCAGCTTGGGACAGGCAAGCTCCTACGAGCAGTACTTC. Its protein is CASSLGQASSYEQYF. The J gene is TRBJ2-7, the V gene TRBV5-4; D perhaps matches TRBD1 (6 bases). Germline CDR1 is SGHNT and CDR2 is YYREEE (reference sequence). CDR3 length: 15 amino acids. V was shortened by 0 bases and J by 0 bases, with 10 bases between the two germline ends. Full variable domain (outside the CDR3, taken from reference TRBV5-4 and TRBJ2-7): ETGVTQSPTHLIKTRGQQVTLRCSSQSGHNTVSWYQQALGQGPQFIFQYYREEENGRGNFPPRFSGLQFPNYSSELNVNALELDDSALYLCASSLGQASSYEQYFGPGTRLTVT.

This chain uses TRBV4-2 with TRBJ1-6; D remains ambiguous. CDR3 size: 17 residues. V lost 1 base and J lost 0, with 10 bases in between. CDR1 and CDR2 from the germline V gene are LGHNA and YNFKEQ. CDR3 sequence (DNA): TGTGCCAGCAGCCAAGGAACCGATTTCTCCTATAATTCACCCCTCCACTTT. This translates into CASSQGTDFSYNSPLHF.

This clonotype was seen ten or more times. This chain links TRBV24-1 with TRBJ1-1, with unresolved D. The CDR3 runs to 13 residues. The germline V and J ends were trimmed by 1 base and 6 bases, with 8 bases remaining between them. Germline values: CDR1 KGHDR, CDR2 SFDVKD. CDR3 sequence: CATSDFGRSEAFF. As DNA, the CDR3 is TGTGCCACCAGTGATTTTGGGAGATCTGAAGCTTTCTTT.

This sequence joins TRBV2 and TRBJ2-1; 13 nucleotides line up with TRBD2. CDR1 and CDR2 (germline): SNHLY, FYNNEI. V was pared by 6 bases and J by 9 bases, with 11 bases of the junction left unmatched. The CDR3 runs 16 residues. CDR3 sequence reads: CASRPAGLAGVVEQFF. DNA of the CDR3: TGTGCCAGCAGACCAGCCGGACTAGCGGGAGTCGTTGAGCAGTTCTTC.

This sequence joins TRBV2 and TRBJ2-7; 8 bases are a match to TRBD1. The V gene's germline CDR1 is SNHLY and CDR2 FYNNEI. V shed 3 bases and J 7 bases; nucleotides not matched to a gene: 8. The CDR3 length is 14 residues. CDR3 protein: CASSESRQGWEQYF. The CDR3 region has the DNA TGTGCCAGCAGTGAGTCGAGACAGGGGTGGGAGCAGTACTTC.

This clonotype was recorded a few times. The CDR3: CASSHSESYEQYF. CDR3 bases: TGTGCCAGCAGCCACTCAGAGTCCTACGAGCAGTACTTC. The V call is TRBV3-1, the J call TRBJ2-7, with D unresolved. Germline-derived CDR1 and CDR2 are LGHDT and YNNKEL (reference sequence). Trimming pared 3 bases from V and 1 base from J, leaving 7 bases between. CDR3 size: 13 residues.

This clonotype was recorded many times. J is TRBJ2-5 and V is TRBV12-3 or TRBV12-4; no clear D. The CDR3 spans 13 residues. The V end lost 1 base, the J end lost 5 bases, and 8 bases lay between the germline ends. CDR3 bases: TGTGCCAGCAGTTTAGAGGGTTGGGAGACCCAGTACTTC. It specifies CASSLEGWETQYF.

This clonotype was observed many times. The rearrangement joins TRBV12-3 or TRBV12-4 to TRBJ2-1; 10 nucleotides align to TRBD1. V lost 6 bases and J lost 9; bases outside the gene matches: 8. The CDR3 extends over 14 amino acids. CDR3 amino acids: CASRNRDRGLEQFF. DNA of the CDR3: TGTGCCAGCAGAAACCGGGACAGGGGTCTTGAGCAGTTCTTC.

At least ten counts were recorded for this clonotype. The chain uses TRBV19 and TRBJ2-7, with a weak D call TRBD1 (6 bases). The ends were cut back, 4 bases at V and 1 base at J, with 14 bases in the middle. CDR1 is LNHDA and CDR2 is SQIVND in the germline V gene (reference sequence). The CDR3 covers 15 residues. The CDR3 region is CASSKGNRVSYEQYF. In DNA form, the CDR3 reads TGTGCCAGTAGTAAGGGGAACAGGGTTTCCTACGAGCAGTACTTC.

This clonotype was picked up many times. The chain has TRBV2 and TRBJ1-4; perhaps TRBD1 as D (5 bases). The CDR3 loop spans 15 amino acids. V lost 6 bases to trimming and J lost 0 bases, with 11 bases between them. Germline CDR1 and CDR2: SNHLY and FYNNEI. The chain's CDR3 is CASRIQEPTNEKLFF. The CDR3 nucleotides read TGTGCCAGCAGAATACAGGAGCCAACTAATGAAAAACTGTTTTTT.

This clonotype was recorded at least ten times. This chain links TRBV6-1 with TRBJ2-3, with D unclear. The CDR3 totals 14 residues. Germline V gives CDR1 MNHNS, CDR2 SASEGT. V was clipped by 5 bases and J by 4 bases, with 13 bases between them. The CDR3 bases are TGTGCCAGCAGTCCCCCATTTGTCCCAGATACGCAGTATTTT. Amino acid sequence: CASSPPFVPDTQYF.

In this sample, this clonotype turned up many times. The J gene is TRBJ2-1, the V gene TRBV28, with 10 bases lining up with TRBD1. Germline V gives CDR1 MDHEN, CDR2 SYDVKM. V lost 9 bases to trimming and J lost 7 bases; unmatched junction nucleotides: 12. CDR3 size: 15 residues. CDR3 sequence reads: CASYTGTGVRNEQFF. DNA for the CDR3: TGTGCCAGTTATACCGGGACAGGGGTAAGGAATGAGCAGTTCTTC.

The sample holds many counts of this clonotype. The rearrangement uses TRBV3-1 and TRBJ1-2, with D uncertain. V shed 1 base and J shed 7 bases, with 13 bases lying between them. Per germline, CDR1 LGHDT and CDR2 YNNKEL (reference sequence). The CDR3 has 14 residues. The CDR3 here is CASSQGLQQGGYTF. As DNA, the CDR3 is TGTGCCAGCAGCCAAGGTCTACAACAAGGTGGCTACACCTTC.

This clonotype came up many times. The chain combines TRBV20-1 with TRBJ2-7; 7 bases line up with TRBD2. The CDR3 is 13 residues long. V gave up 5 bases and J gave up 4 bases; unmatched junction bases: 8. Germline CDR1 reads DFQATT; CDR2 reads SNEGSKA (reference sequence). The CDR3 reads CSAPGTGGYEQYF. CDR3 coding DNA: TGCAGTGCTCCTGGGACCGGGGGGTACGAGCAGTACTTC.

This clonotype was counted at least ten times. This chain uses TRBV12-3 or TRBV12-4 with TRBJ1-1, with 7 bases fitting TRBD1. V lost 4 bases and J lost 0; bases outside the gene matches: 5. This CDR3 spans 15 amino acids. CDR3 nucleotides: TGTGCCAGCAGTTACCACAGGGGATTGAACACTGAAGCTTTCTTT. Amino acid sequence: CASSYHRGLNTEAFF.

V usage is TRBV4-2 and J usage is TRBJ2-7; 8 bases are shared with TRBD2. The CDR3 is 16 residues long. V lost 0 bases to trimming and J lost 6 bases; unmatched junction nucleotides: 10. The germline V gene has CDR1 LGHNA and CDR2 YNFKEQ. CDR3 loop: CASSQESGGLGLEQYF. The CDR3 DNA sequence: TGTGCCAGCAGCCAAGAGTCGGGAGGGCTTGGGCTCGAGCAGTACTTC.

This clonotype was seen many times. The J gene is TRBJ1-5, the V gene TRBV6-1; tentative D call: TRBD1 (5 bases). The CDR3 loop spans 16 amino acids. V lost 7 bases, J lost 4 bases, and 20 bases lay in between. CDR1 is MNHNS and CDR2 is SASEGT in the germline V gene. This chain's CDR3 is CASINGRRGGNQPQHF. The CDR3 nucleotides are TGTGCCAGCATTAACGGGAGGAGGGGAGGAAATCAGCCCCAGCATTTT.

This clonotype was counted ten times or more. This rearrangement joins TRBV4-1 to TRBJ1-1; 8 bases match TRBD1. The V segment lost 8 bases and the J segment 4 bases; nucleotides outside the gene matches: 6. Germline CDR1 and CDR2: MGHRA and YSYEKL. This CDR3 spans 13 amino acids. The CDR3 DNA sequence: TGCGCCAGCCGCAGGGGGCTGAGCACTGAAGCTTTCTTT. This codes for CASRRGLSTEAFF.

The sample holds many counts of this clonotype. DNA for the CDR3: TGTGCCAGCAGCCCACAGGGTAGGGCTGGGGCCAACGTCCTGACTTTC. Its protein product is CASSPQGRAGANVLTF. The chain carries TRBV7-3 and TRBJ2-6, with D possibly TRBD1 on 6 matching bases. V gave up 5 bases and J gave up 2 bases, with 13 bases separating them. The CDR3 has 16 amino acids. Germline lookup yields CDR1 SGHTA and CDR2 FQGTGA.

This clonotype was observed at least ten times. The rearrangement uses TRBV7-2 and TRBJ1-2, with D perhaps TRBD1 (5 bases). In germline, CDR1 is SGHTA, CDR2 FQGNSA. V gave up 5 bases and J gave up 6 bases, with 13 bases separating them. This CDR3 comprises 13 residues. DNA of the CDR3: TGTGCCAGCAGCATGGACATACTCGATGGCTACACCTTC. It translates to CASSMDILDGYTF.

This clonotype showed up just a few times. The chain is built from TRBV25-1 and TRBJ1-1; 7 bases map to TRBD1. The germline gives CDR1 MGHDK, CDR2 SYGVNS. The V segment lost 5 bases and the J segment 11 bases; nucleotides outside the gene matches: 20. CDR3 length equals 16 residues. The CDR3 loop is CASSSQGGAGGFGAFF. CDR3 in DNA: TGTGCCAGCAGTTCCCAAGGGGGCGCGGGGGGGTTTGGTGCTTTCTTT.

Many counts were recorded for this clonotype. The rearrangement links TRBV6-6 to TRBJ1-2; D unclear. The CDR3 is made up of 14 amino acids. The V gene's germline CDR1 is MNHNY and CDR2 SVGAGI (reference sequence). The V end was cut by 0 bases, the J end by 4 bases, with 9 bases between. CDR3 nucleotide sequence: TGTGCCAGCAGTTACTCGTCAGCGCTCTATGGCTACACCTTC. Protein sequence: CASSYSSALYGYTF.

The CDR3 loop is CATSDLGTGGRDEQFF. In DNA form, the CDR3 reads TGTGCCACCAGTGATTTAGGGACAGGGGGCCGGGATGAGCAGTTCTTC. The chain joins TRBV24-1 to TRBJ2-1; 12 positions match TRBD1. The CDR3 runs 16 residues. V dropped 1 base and J dropped 8; count of bases not matched to a gene: 5. CDR1 and CDR2 from the germline V gene are KGHDR and SFDVKD.

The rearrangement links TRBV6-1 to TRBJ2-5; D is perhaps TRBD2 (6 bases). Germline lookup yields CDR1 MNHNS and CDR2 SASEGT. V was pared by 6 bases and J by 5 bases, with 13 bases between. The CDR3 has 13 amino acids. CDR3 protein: CASSLTRRETQYF. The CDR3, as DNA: TGTGCCAGCAGCTTGACTAGAAGGGAGACCCAGTACTTC.